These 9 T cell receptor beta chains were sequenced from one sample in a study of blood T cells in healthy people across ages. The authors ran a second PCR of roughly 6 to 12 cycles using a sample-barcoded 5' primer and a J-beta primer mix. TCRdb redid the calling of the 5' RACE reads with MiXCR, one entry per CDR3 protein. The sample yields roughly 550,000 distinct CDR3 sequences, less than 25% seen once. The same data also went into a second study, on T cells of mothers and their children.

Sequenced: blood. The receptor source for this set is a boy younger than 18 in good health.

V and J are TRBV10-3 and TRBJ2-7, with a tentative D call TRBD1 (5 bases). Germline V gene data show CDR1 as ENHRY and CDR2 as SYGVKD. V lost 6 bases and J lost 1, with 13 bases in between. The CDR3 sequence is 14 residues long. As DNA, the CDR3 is TGTGCCATCAGCCGGATAGGGGAATCCTACGAGCAGTACTTC. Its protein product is CAISRIGESYEQYF.

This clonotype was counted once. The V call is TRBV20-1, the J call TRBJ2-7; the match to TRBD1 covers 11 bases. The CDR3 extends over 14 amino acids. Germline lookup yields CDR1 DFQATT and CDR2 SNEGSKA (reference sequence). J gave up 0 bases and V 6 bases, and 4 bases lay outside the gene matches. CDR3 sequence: CSASGTGGSYEQYF. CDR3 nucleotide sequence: TGCAGTGCGAGCGGGACAGGGGGCTCCTACGAGCAGTACTTC.

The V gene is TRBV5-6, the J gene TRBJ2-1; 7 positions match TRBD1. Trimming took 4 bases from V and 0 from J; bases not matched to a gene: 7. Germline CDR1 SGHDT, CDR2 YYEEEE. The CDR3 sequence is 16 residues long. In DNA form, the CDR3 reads TGTGCCAGCAGCAAGGACAGGATTGGCTCCTACAATGAGCAGTTCTTC. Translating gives CASSKDRIGSYNEQFF.

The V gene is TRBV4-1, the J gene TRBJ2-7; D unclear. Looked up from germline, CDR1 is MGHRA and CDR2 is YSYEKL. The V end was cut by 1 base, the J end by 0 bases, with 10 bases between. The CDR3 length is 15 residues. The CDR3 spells CASSQAARSSYEQYF. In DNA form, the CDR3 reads TGCGCCAGCAGCCAAGCAGCCAGGAGCTCCTACGAGCAGTACTTC.

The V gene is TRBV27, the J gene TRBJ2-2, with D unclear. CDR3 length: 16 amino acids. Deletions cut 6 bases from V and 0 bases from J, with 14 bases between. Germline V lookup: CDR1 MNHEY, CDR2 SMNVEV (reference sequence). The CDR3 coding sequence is TGTGCCAGCAGCCGAGGTGCTTACGCGAACACCGGGGAGCTGTTTTTT. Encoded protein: CASSRGAYANTGELFF.

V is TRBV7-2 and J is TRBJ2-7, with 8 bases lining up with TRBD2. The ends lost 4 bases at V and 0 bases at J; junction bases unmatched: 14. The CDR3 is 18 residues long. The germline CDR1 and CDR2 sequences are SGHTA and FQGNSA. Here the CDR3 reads CASSSQRTSRVSSYEQYF. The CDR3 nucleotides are TGTGCCAGCAGCTCCCAAAGGACTAGCCGGGTGAGCTCCTACGAGCAGTACTTC.

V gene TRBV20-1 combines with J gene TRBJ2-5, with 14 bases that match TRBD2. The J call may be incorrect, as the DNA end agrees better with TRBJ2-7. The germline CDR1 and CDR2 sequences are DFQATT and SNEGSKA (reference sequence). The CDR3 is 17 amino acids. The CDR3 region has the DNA TGCAGTGCTAGAGGGGGGACTAGCGGGGGAAGCTCCTACGAGCAGTACTTC. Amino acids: CSARGGTSGGSSYEQYF.

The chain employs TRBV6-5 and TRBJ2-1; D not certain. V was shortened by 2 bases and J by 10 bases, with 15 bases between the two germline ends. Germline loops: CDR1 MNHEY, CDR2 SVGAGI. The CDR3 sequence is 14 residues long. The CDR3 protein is CASSYSRSGREQFF. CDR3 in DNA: TGTGCCAGCAGTTACAGTCGATCCGGGCGCGAGCAGTTCTTC.

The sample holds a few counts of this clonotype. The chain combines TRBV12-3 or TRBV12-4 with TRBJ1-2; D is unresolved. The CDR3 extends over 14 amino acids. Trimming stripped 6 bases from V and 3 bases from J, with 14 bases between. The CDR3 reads CASSTPPGDYGYTF. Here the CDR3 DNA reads TGTGCCAGCAGCACCCCCCCGGGAGACTATGGCTACACCTTC.